This T cell receptor (beta chain) was documented in a study of beta chain features in type 1 diabetes. Expressed TCRB transcripts got sequenced, as all isolated RNA was reverse transcribed. The protocol was immunoSEQ multiplex PCR, while the TCRdb copy is restricted to in-frame clones and leaves out a portion. The repertoire includes roughly 350,000 clones, about 11% of them detected once, and roughly 0.014% sits in the top ten. Trimming removed 2 bases from V and 6 bases from J, with 14 bases in between. CDR1 KGHSH and CDR2 LQKENI come from the germline V gene. CDR3 length: 15 amino acids. The chain recombines TRBV18 with TRBJ1-5; D remains ambiguous. This clonotype was sampled from a woman aged 25-40 years in good health. The specimen sequenced was naive CD4+ T cells from blood. The CDR3 loop is CASSPRFQESQPQHF. The CDR3 DNA sequence: TGTGCCAGCTCACCAAGATTCCAGGAAAGTCAGCCCCAGCATTTT.